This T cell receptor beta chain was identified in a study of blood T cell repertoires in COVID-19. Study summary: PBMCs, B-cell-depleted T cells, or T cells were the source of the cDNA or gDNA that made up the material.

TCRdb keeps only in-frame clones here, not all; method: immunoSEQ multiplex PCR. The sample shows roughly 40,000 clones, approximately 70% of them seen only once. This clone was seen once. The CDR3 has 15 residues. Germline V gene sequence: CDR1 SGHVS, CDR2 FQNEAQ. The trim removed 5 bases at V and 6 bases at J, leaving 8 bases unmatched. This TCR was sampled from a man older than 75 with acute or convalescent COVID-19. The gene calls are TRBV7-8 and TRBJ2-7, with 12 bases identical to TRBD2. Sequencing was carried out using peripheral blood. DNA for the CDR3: TGTGCCAGCAGCGACCGACTAGCGGGAGAGGCCGAGCAGTACTTC. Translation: CASSDRLAGEAEQYF.